The T cell receptor beta chain described here comes from a study of T cells expressing NK-cell markers. Study summary: Cells sorted as CD3+CD56+NKG2C+, CD3+CD56+NKG2C- and CD3+CD56-NKG2C+ T cells supplied the TCR beta repertoires. With respect to HCMV, seven of the eight sequenced donors were seropositive, and one was seronegative.

Germline CDR1 is KGHDR and CDR2 is SFDVKD. The CDR3 consists of 17 residues. TCRdb reanalyzed the 5' RACE reads, giving one entry per CDR3 protein sequence and no DNA. Its table records 150,000 to 170,000 distinct CDR3 sequences. The clonotype comes from a woman between 50 and 59 years old in good health. This chain connects TRBV24-1 to TRBJ2-1; TCRdb's D gene call, TRBD2, goes unchecked for lack of DNA. The sequenced sample consisted of blood T cells: a sorted CD56 or NKG2C T cell subset, CD4+ or CD8+ T cells, or bulk PBMC T cells (not recorded which). The CDR3: CATSDFGTSGMVDEQFF.